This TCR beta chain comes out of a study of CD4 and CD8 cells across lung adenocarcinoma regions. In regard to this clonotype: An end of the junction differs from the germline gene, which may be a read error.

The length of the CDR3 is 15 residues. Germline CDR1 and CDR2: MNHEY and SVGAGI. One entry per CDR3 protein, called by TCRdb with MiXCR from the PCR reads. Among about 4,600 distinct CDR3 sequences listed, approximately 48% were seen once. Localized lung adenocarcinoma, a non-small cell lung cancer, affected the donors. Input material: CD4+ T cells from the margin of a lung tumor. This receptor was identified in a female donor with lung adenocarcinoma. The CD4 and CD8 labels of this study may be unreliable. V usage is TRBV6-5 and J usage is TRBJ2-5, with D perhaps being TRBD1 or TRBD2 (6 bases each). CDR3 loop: CAGGYGGRDPETQYF. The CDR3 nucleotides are TGTGCCGGGGGTTACGGGGGCCGGGACCCAGAGACCCAGTATTTC.